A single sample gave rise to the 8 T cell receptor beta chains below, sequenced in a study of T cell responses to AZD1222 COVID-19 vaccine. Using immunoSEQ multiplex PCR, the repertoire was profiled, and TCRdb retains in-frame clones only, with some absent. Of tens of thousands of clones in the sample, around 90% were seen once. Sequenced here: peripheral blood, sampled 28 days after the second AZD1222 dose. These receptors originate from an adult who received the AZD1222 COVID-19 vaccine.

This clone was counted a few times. The CDR3 protein is CASSQGRQPETQYF. As DNA, the CDR3 is TGTGCCAGCAGCCAAGGAAGACAACCAGAGACCCAGTACTTC. This chain connects TRBV4-2 to TRBJ2-5, with D hard to call. V lost 1 base and J 4 bases, leaving 10 bases between the germline ends. The CDR3 has 14 amino acids. The germline V gene has CDR1 LGHNA and CDR2 YNFKEQ.

The CDR3 is CASSPTGGESEQYF. The CDR3 DNA reads TGTGCCAGCTCGCCGACAGGAGGGGAGTCCGAGCAGTACTTC. The chain links TRBV18 to TRBJ2-7; D might be TRBD1 or TRBD2, each matching 6 bases. Germline assignment: CDR1 KGHSH and CDR2 LQKENI. The CDR3 spans 14 residues. V lost 6 bases and J 6 bases, leaving 18 bases between the germline ends.

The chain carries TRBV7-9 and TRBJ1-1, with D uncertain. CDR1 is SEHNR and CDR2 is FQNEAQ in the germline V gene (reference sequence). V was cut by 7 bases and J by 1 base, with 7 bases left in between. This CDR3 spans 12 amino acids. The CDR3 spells CASTLENTEAFF. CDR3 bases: TGTGCCAGCACCCTCGAGAACACTGAAGCTTTCTTT.

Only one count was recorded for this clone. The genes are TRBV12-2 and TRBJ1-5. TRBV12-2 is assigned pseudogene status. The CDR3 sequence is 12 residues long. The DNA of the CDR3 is TGTGCAAGTCGCTTCTACATCAAGCCCCAGCATTTT. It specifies CASRFYIKPQHF.

The CDR3 sequence: CASSQGYRTEAFF. The CDR3, as DNA: TGCGCCAGCAGTCAGGGATATAGGACTGAAGCTTTCTTT. This chain uses TRBV10-1 with TRBJ1-1; weak D call: TRBD1 (5 bases). V was clipped by 5 bases and J by 5 bases, with 12 bases between them. The CDR3 is 13 residues long. Germline lookup yields CDR1 WNHNN and CDR2 SYGVQD (reference sequence).

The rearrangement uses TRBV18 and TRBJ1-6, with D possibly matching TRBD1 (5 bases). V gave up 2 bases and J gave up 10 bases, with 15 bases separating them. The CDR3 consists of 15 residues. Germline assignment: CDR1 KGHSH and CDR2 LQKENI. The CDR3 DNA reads TGTGCCAGCTCACCAACCCAGGGTACTGGATCACCCCTCCACTTT. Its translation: CASSPTQGTGSPLHF.

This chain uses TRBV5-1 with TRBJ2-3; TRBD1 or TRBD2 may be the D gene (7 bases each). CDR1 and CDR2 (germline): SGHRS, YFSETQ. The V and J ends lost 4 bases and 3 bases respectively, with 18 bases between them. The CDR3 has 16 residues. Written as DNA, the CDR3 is TGCGCCAGCAGCCAGGGGGGCGGGGGCCCGACAGATACGCAGTATTTT. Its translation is CASSQGGGGPTDTQYF.

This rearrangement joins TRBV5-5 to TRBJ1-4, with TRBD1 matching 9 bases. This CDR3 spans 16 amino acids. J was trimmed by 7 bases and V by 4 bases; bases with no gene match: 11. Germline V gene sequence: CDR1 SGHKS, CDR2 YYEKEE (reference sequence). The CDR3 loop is CASSPTGTGIGEKLFF. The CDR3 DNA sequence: TGTGCCAGCAGCCCTACCGGGACAGGGATTGGTGAAAAACTGTTTTTT.